At least ten counts were recorded for the clone carrying this TCR beta chain. The data originate from a study of T-cell reconstitution after alpha-beta-depleted transplantation in children. The TCRbeta library was prepared with unique molecular identifiers. MiXCR was run by TCRdb on the PCR reads, yielding one entry per CDR3 protein. Of roughly 28,000 distinct CDR3 sequences listed, 18% are singletons. Sequenced material: PBMCs, mostly from graft donor cells, taken 60 days after TCRalphabeta/CD19-depleted stem cell transplant. This receptor was identified in a male patient aged 2-9 years who had a stem cell transplant for acute lymphoblastic leukemia, so the T cells may come from the graft donor.

The chain's CDR3 is CASSPRGSQETQYF. The CDR3 nucleotides are TGTGCCAGCAGCCCCCGGGGCTCCCAAGAGACCCAGTACTTC. The gene calls are TRBV18 and TRBJ2-5; perhaps D is TRBD1 or TRBD2 (5 bases each). This CDR3 has 14 amino acids. Germline V lookup: CDR1 KGHSH, CDR2 LQKENI. V lost 8 bases and J 1 base, leaving 14 bases between the germline ends.